The 31 T cell receptor beta chains below were found in one sample sequenced in a study of blood T cell repertoires in COVID-19. Repertoires were generated with immunoSEQ multiplex PCR, while TCRdb's copy carries only in-frame clones and drops some. The sample lists about 200,000 clones, just under 90% occurring once. Sequencing was carried out using peripheral blood. These receptors all come from a man aged 60-69 years who had recovered from COVID-19.

This clone was detected only a few times. The sample contains more than one DNA sequence encoding this CDR3. The J gene is TRBJ1-1, the V gene TRBV5-4; perhaps TRBD1 as D (5 bases). This CDR3 contains 14 residues. CDR1 and CDR2 (germline): SGHNT, YYREEE (reference sequence). V dropped 0 bases and J dropped 5 bases, with 11 bases sitting between them. CDR3 region: CASSLDQGSTEAFF. CDR3 bases: TGTGCCAGCAGCTTGGATCAGGGTTCGACTGAAGCTTTCTTT.

This chain links TRBV9 with TRBJ2-1; D not resolved. Trimming removed 2 bases at V and 0 bases at J, with 6 bases between. CDR1 SGDLS and CDR2 YYNGEE come from the germline V gene. The CDR3 is made up of 14 amino acids. This chain's CDR3 is CASSVGSSYNEQFF. The CDR3 DNA reads as TGTGCCAGCAGCGTCGGGTCCTCCTACAATGAGCAGTTCTTC.

The genes are TRBV3-1 (or the pseudogene TRBV3-2) and TRBJ2-1, with 13 bases matching TRBD2. J gave up 1 base and V 3 bases, and 3 bases lay outside the gene matches. The CDR3 consists of 17 residues. In germline, CDR1 is LGHDT, CDR2 YNNKEL (reference sequence). The CDR3 sequence is CASSHTSGGASYNEQFF. DNA of the CDR3: TGTGCCAGCAGCCATACTAGCGGGGGGGCATCCTACAATGAGCAGTTCTTC.

CDR3 loop: CASSESVGSSNQPQHF. The CDR3 DNA reads TGCGCCAGCAGTGAGTCAGTTGGCAGTAGCAATCAGCCCCAGCATTTT. The rearrangement uses TRBV10-2 and TRBJ1-5; no clear D. The length of the CDR3 is 16 residues. Germline assignment: CDR1 WSHSY and CDR2 SAAADI. The V gene lost 0 bases and the J gene lost 0 bases, with 9 bases spanning the gap.

This CDR3 is CASSQDPFNQPQHF. CDR3 bases: TGTGCCAGCAGCCAAGACCCCTTTAATCAGCCCCAGCATTTT. The chain is built from TRBV3-1 (or the pseudogene TRBV3-2) and TRBJ1-5; D is unclear. The germline V gene has CDR1 LGHDT and CDR2 YNNKEL (reference sequence). Between the trimmed V and J ends, which lost 0 bases and 4 bases, there was a span of 7 bases. The CDR3 is made up of 14 amino acids.

J is TRBJ2-5 and V is TRBV5-5, with D possibly being TRBD1 (6 bases). The CDR3 extends over 14 amino acids. CDR1 is SGHKS, CDR2 YYEKEE, per germline (reference sequence). V gave up 2 bases and J gave up 5 bases, with 13 bases separating them. The CDR3 DNA sequence: TGTGCCAGCAGCTTTGGGGGCGAGGGGGAGACCCAGTACTTC. Its translation is CASSFGGEGETQYF.

The chain uses TRBV27 and TRBJ1-1, with TRBD1 as a possible D gene (6 bases). Looked up from germline, CDR1 is MNHEY and CDR2 is SMNVEV (reference sequence). The CDR3 is 13 residues long. V lost 2 bases and J 4 bases, leaving 8 bases between the germline ends. The CDR3 sequence is CASSLKGGTEAFF. Here the CDR3 DNA reads TGTGCCAGCAGTTTAAAAGGGGGCACTGAAGCTTTCTTT.

This rearrangement joins TRBV28 to TRBJ2-1, with 8 nucleotides matching TRBD1. The CDR3 length is 15 residues. Germline values: CDR1 MDHEN, CDR2 SYDVKM. V trimming: 5 bases; J trimming: 3 bases; junction bases outside the gene matches: 6. The CDR3 coding sequence is TGTGCCAGCAGTCAGGGACAGGCCATCTACAATGAGCAGTTCTTC. It encodes CASSQGQAIYNEQFF.

The rearrangement uses TRBV19 and TRBJ1-1; D remains ambiguous. CDR3 length equals 14 residues. Trimming took 6 bases from V and 1 from J, leaving 12 bases between them. Germline CDR1 reads LNHDA; CDR2 reads SQIVND (reference sequence). The CDR3 sequence: CASRPHTTNTEAFF. The CDR3 nucleotides are TGTGCCAGTAGACCACACACCACGAACACTGAAGCTTTCTTT.

The chain couples TRBV5-5 to TRBJ1-4, with a tentative D call TRBD1 (5 bases). V lost 3 bases, J lost 8 bases, and 14 bases lay in between. There are 14 residues in the CDR3. CDR1 and CDR2 (germline): SGHKS, YYEKEE (reference sequence). In DNA form, the CDR3 reads TGTGCCAGCAGCTCGACTTGGGGGAGGGAAAAACTGTTTTTT. Its protein product is CASSSTWGREKLFF.

The chain uses TRBV6-6 and TRBJ1-1; 9 bases fit TRBD1. Germline V lookup: CDR1 MNHNY, CDR2 SVGAGI (reference sequence). The junction had 5 bases not matched to a gene; V was cut back by 8 bases and J by 4 bases. This CDR3 comprises 13 residues. CDR3 bases: TGTGCCAGCGGAGGACAGGGGAGCACTGAAGCTTTCTTT. Its translation: CASGGQGSTEAFF.

The V call is TRBV6-4, the J call TRBJ2-3; 8 nucleotides align to TRBD1. Germline CDR1 and CDR2: MRHNA and SNTAGT. This CDR3 contains 14 residues. With 6 bases clipped from V and 0 bases from J, the junction kept 2 bases outside the gene matches. The CDR3 region is CASSQGASTDTQYF. DNA of the CDR3: TGTGCCAGCAGCCAGGGGGCGAGCACAGATACGCAGTATTTT.

The chain recombines TRBV7-2 with TRBJ1-1; no definite D call. V lost 3 bases and J 6 bases, leaving 11 bases between the germline ends. Germline loops: CDR1 SGHTA, CDR2 FQGNSA. The CDR3 is 13 residues long. The CDR3 protein is CASSFAQVPEAFF. DNA of the CDR3: TGTGCCAGCAGCTTCGCGCAGGTCCCTGAAGCTTTCTTT. Looking up the rest from reference TRBV7-2 and TRBJ1-1 gives the full variable domain: GAGVSQSPSNKVTEKGKDVELRCDPISGHTALYWYRQSLGQGLEFLIYFQGNSAPDKSGLPSDRFSAERTGGSVSTLTIQRTQQEDSAVYLCASSFAQVPEAFFGQGTRLTVV.

The chain joins TRBV9 to TRBJ1-3, with a possible D match to TRBD1 (5 bases). CDR1 SGDLS and CDR2 YYNGEE come from the germline V gene. Deletions cut 0 bases from V and 4 bases from J, with 14 bases between. CDR3 length equals 16 residues. CDR3 sequence reads: CASSVGWQGLGNTIYF. Here the CDR3 DNA reads TGTGCCAGCAGCGTAGGCTGGCAGGGTCTAGGAAACACCATATATTTT.

The CDR3 region is CASSLFGTGSNTEAFF. The CDR3 DNA follows: TGTGCCAGCAGTTTATTTGGGACAGGATCGAACACTGAAGCTTTCTTT. The rearrangement joins TRBV28 to TRBJ1-1, with 8 nucleotides matching TRBD1. Germline V lookup: CDR1 MDHEN, CDR2 SYDVKM. The CDR3 has 16 amino acids. Trimming at V came to 1 base and at J to 1 base, leaving 5 bases not matched to a gene.

The chain joins TRBV15 to TRBJ2-1; 12 bases are a match to TRBD2. Germline CDR1 reads LNHNV; CDR2 reads YYDKDF (reference sequence). Germline trimming cut 1 base from V and 7 bases from J; bases unmatched to any gene: 8. The CDR3 is made up of 17 amino acids. This CDR3 is CATSRGRLAGGQNEQFF. The CDR3 DNA reads as TGTGCCACCAGCAGAGGGAGGCTAGCGGGGGGGCAAAATGAGCAGTTCTTC.

The J gene is TRBJ2-7, the V gene TRBV5-6; TRBD1 aligns across 10 bases. Per the germline V gene, CDR1 is SGHDT and CDR2 is YYEEEE. V lost 0 bases, J lost 12 bases, and 3 bases stayed unmatched. CDR3 size: 12 residues. CDR3 in DNA: TGTGCCAGCAGCTTGGGGGACAGGGGTGCGTACTTC. Its translation is CASSLGDRGAYF.

The chain is built from TRBV14 and TRBJ1-3; unclear D gene. CDR1 and CDR2 from the germline V gene are SGHDN and FVKESK. The length of the CDR3 is 12 residues. The CDR3 sequence is CSQVITGNTIYF. The CDR3 DNA reads TGTTCCCAGGTAATCACTGGAAACACCATATATTTT.

The rearrangement links TRBV7-3 to TRBJ2-7; 7 positions match TRBD1. The germline V gene has CDR1 SGHTA and CDR2 FQGTGA. J gave up 5 bases and V 2 bases, and 3 bases lay outside the gene matches. The CDR3 has 13 residues. This CDR3 reads CASSLVDRDEQYF. The CDR3 nucleotides are TGTGCCAGCAGCTTAGTAGACAGGGACGAGCAGTACTTC.

This sequence joins TRBV7-7 and TRBJ2-2, with D perhaps TRBD1 (5 bases). CDR3 length equals 15 residues. In germline, CDR1 is SSHAT, CDR2 FNYEAQ (reference sequence). With 5 bases removed from V and 1 base from J, the gap between germline ends came to 11 bases. The CDR3 here is CASSQGARNTGELFF. CDR3 coding DNA: TGTGCCAGCAGCCAAGGGGCAAGGAACACCGGGGAGCTGTTTTTT.

V and J are TRBV15 and TRBJ1-2; D gene ambiguous. Germline V gene lookup returns CDR1 LNHNV and CDR2 YYDKDF (reference sequence). Trimming shortened V by 5 bases and J by 4 bases, and 11 bases separated the two germline ends. The CDR3 is made up of 13 amino acids. CDR3 region: CATSAERLYGYTF. The CDR3 nucleotides are TGTGCCACCAGCGCCGAAAGACTCTATGGCTACACCTTC.

The rearrangement joins TRBV29-1 to TRBJ2-7; D uncertain. Trimming shortened V by 5 bases and J by 5 bases, and 16 bases separated the two germline ends. Looked up from germline, CDR1 is SQVTM and CDR2 is ANQGSEA. This CDR3 has 13 amino acids. This CDR3 is CSVSSTGSDEQYF. Here the CDR3 DNA reads TGCAGCGTTTCCAGTACGGGTTCGGACGAGCAGTACTTC.

Only one count was recorded for this clone. This chain connects TRBV5-4 to TRBJ2-2; possibly TRBD2 for D (8 bases). Germline assignment: CDR1 SGHNT and CDR2 YYREEE (reference sequence). V shed 6 bases and J shed 5 bases, with 14 bases lying between them. This CDR3 is 14 amino acids long. The CDR3 loop reads CASNRGGGTGELFF. The DNA for the CDR3 is TGTGCCAGCAACAGGGGCGGGGGGACCGGGGAGCTGTTTTTT.

This clone was detected once. The genes are TRBV7-8 and TRBJ1-1, with a weak D call TRBD1 (5 bases). V dropped 5 bases and J dropped 10 bases, with 14 bases sitting between them. The CDR3 runs to 12 residues. Germline V lookup: CDR1 SGHVS, CDR2 FQNEAQ. CDR3 in DNA: TGTGCCAGCAGCCTCGCGGGGCGGGCAGCTTTCTTT. It is translated as CASSLAGRAAFF. Combining the CDR3 with reference TRBV7-8 and TRBJ1-1 gives the whole variable domain GAGVSQSPRYKVAKRGQDVALRCDPISGHVSLFWYQQALGQGPEFLTYFQNEAQLDKSGLPSDRFFAERPEGSVSTLKIQRTQQEDSAVYLCASSLAGRAAFFGQGTRLTVV.

The chain employs TRBV5-8 and TRBJ2-1, with 12 bases lining up with TRBD2. The CDR3 totals 18 residues. CDR1 is SGHTS, CDR2 YDEGEE, per germline. V was pared by 1 base and J by 8 bases, with 13 bases of the junction left unmatched. DNA of the CDR3: TGTGCCAGCAGCTTGCTACTAGCGGGAGGACAAAATATTGATGAGCAGTTCTTC. Translated: CASSLLLAGGQNIDEQFF.

The V gene is TRBV29-1, the J gene TRBJ1-1; D is ambiguous. This CDR3 is 13 amino acids long. CDR1 and CDR2 (germline): SQVTM, ANQGSEA. V dropped 2 bases and J dropped 0 bases, with 7 bases sitting between them. The DNA for the CDR3 is TGCAGCGTTGAACCTCAGGTGAACACTGAAGCTTTCTTT. Protein: CSVEPQVNTEAFF.

The chain uses TRBV6-5 and TRBJ1-6, with 8 bases lining up with TRBD1. The germline CDR1 and CDR2 sequences are MNHEY and SVGAGI. This CDR3 contains 14 residues. J gave up 7 bases and V 6 bases, and 5 bases lay outside the gene matches. CDR3 bases: TGTGCCAGCAGCCCGGACAGGGCGAATTCACCCCTCCACTTT. It encodes CASSPDRANSPLHF.

The gene calls are TRBV6-5 and TRBJ2-7, with D possibly TRBD1 on 6 matching bases. The CDR3 length is 14 residues. V dropped 5 bases and J dropped 3 bases, with 14 bases sitting between them. In germline, CDR1 is MNHEY, CDR2 SVGAGI. CDR3 amino acids: CASSRQDRVYEQYF. CDR3 sequence (DNA): TGTGCCAGCAGTAGGCAGGACAGAGTCTACGAGCAGTACTTC.

The chain combines TRBV7-3 with TRBJ1-1; unclear D gene. The CDR3 totals 13 residues. Germline values: CDR1 SGHTA, CDR2 FQGTGA. Trimming shortened V by 4 bases and J by 1 base, and 7 bases separated the two germline ends. The CDR3 protein is CASSSVSNTEAFF. The CDR3 nucleotides read TGTGCCAGCAGCTCCGTTTCGAACACTGAAGCTTTCTTT.

The chain has TRBV19 and TRBJ2-7; a weak D match, TRBD1 (6 bases). V was trimmed by 4 bases and J by 3 bases, leaving 10 bases between them. Per germline, CDR1 LNHDA and CDR2 SQIVND (reference sequence). This CDR3 is 13 amino acids long. DNA of the CDR3: TGTGCCAGTAGTACGGACAGAGACTACGAGCAGTACTTC. It translates to CASSTDRDYEQYF.

This chain uses TRBV30 with TRBJ2-2; TRBD1 aligns across 7 bases. V was clipped by 0 bases and J by 4 bases; unmatched bases: 5. The CDR3 is 15 residues long. Germline CDR1 reads GTSNPN; CDR2 reads SVGIG (reference sequence). CDR3 nucleotides: TGTGCCTGGAGTGTTAGGGGGCTAGGCACCGGGGAGCTGTTTTTT. Translating it yields CAWSVRGLGTGELFF.